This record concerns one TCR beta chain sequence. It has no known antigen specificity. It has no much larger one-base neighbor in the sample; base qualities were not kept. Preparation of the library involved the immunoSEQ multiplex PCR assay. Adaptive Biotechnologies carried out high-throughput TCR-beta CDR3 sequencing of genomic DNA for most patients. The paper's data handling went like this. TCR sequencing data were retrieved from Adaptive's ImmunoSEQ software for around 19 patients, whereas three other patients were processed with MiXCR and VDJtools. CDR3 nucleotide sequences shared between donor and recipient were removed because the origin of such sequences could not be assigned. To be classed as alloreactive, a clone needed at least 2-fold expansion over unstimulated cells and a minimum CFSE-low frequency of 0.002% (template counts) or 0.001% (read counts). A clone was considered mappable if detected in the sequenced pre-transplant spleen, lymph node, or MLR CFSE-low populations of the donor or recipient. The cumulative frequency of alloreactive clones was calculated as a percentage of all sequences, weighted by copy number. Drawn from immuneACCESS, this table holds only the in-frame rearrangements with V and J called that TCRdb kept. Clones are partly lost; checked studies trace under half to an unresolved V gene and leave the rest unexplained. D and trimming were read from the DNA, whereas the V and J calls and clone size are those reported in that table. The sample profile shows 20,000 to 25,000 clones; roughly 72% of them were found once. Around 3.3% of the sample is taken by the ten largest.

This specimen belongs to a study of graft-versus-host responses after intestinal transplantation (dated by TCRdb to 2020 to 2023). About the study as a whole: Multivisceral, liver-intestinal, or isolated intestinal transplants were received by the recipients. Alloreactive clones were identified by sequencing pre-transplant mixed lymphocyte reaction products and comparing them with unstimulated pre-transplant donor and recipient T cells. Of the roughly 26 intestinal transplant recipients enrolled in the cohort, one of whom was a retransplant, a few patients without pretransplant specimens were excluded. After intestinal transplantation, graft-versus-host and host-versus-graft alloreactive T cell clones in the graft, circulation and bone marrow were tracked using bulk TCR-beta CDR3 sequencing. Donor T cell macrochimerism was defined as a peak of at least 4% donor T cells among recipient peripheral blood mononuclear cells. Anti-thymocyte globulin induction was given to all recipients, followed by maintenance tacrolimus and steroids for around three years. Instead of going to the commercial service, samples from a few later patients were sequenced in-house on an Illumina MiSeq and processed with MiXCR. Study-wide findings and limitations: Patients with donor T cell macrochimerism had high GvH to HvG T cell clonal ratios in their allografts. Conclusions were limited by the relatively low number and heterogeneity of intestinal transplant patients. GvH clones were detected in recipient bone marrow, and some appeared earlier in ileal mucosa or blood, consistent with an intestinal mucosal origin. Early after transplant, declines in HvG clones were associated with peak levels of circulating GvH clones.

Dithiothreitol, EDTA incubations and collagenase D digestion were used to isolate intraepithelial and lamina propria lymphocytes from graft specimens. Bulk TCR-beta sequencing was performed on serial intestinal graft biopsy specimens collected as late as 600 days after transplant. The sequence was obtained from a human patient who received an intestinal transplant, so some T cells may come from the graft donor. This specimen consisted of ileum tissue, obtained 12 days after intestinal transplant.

The CDR3 protein is CASSSLTSGGKETQYF. The DNA sequence is as follows: TGTGCCAGCAGCTCGCTTACTAGCGGGGGGAAAGAGACCCAGTACTTC. The V and J genes are TRBV7-6 and TRBJ2-5; 12 of the junction bases match TRBD2. The CDR3, from cysteine to phenylalanine, totals 16 residues. Only the CDR3 part of the read is kept: 48 bases, read in frame from the first base. CDR1 and CDR2 are drawn from the germline V gene: SGHVS, FNYEAQ. Trimming removed 4 bases from V and 3 bases from J; the gene matches leave 6 bases unexplained.